The 2 T cell receptor beta chains below were found in one sample sequenced in a study of T cell responses to AZD1222 COVID-19 vaccine. Profiled with immunoSEQ multiplex PCR; TCRdb holds only in-frame clones, not every one. Of around 190,000 clones in the sample, roughly nine tenths were seen once. The specimen was peripheral blood, collected 28 days after the second AZD1222 dose. The receptors derive from an adult who received the AZD1222 COVID-19 vaccine.

The rearrangement uses TRBV5-5 and TRBJ2-7; 7 bases map to TRBD1. The CDR3 is made up of 16 amino acids. The V segment lost 0 bases and the J segment 2 bases; nucleotides outside the gene matches: 8. The germline CDR1 and CDR2 sequences are SGHKS and YYEKEE (reference sequence). The chain's CDR3 is CASSLGPTGQAYEQYF. The CDR3 DNA is TGTGCCAGCAGCTTGGGCCCAACCGGACAGGCCTACGAGCAGTACTTC.

The chain recombines TRBV9 with TRBJ1-1, with 12 nucleotides matching TRBD1. Trimming took 2 bases from V and 6 from J; bases not matched to a gene: 2. From germline, CDR1 is SGDLS and CDR2 YYNGEE. There are 14 residues in the CDR3. In DNA form, the CDR3 reads TGTGCCAGCAGCGTGGGACAGGGGGCATCTGAAGCTTTCTTT. Translating gives CASSVGQGASEAFF.